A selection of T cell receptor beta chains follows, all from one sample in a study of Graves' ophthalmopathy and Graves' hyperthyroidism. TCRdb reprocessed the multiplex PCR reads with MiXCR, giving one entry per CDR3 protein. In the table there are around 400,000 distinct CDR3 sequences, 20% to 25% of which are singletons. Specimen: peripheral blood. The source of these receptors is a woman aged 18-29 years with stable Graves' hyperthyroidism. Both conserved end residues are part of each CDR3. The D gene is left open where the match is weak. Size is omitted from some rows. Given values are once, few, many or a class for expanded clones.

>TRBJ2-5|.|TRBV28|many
TGTGCCAGCAGTTTCTGGGAGCAAGAGACCCAGTACTTC
CASSFWEQETQYF
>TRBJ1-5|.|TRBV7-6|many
TGTGCCAGCAGCTTAAGGCGAAATCAGCCCCAGCATTTT
CASSLRRNQPQHF
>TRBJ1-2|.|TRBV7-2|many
TGTGCCAGCAGAATTGACGGATTGGACCTCTATGGCTACACCTTC
CASRIDGLDLYGYTF
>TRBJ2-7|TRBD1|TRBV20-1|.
TGCGGCGCCCCGGGACAGGGGTCCTACGAGCAGTACTTC
CGAPGQGSYEQYF
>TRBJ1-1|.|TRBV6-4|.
TGTGCCAGCAGTGACTCAGGGCGTGCTGAAGCTTCCTTT
CASSDSGRAEASF
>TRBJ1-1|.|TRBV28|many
TGTGCCAGCGGGAGGCTCTTAAGGGCCACTGAAGCTTTCTTT
CASGRLLRATEAFF
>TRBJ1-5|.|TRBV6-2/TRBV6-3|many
TGTGCCAGCAGGGATAGCAATCAGCCCCAGCATTTT
CASRDSNQPQHF
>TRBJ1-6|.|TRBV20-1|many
TGCAGTGCTAGGGGGGACAAGGGTAATTCACCCCTCCACTTT
CSARGDKGNSPLHF
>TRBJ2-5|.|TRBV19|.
TGTGCCAGTAGTATAGCACCAGAAGAGACCCAGTACTTC
CASSIAPEETQYF
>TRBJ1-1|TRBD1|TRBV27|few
TGTGCCACCCAAAAAGACAGGGCGGGCACTGAAGCTTTCTTT
CATQKDRAGTEAFF
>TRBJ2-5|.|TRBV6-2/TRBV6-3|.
TGTGCCAGCAGTTCCCTGGGGGGACCGGGGACCCAGTACTTC
CASSSLGGPGTQYF
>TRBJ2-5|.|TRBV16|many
TGTGCCAGCAGCCCCTCGACAGCCCAAGAGACCCAGTACTTC
CASSPSTAQETQYF
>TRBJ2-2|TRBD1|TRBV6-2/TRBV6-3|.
TGTGCCAGCAGTTACGAGAGGACAGGGAACACCGGGGAGCTGTTTTTT
CASSYERTGNTGELFF
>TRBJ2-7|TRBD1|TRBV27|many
TGTGCCAGCAGTTTCTTCGACAGGGACGAGCAGTACTTC
CASSFFDRDEQYF
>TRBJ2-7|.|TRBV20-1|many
TGCAGTGCTCTTACCGGGACTGCGACCTACGAGCAGTACTTC
CSALTGTATYEQYF
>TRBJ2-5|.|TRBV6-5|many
TGTGCCAGCAGTTACTCTTGGGAAAGGGAGACCCAGTACTTC
CASSYSWERETQYF
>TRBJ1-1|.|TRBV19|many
TGTGCCAGTTCGTCTGCGGGGAACACTGAAGCTTTCTTT
CASSSAGNTEAFF
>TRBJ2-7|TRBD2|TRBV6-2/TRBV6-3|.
TGTGCCAGCAGGTCTGGGACTATCGTCTCCTACGATCAGTACTTC
CASRSGTIVSYDQYF
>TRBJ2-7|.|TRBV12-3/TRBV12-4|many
TGTGCCAGCAGTTTCACGGGAACCGGCTACGAGCAGTACTTC
CASSFTGTGYEQYF
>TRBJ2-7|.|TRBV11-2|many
TGTGCCAGCAGCCCGGGGACATGGGGCGAGCAGTACTTC
CASSPGTWGEQYF
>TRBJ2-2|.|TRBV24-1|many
TGTGCCACCAGTGATCTCCCCAGCGGCACCGGGGAGCTGTTTTTT
CATSDLPSGTGELFF
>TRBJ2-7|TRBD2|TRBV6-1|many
TGTGCCAGCAGCCCTTCAGCGGGAGTTACCTACTCCTACGAGCAGTACTTC
CASSPSAGVTYSYEQYF
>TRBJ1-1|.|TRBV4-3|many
TGCGCCAGCAGCCAAGACTTAGGCAGGGACCGCACTGAAGCTTTCTTT
CASSQDLGRDRTEAFF
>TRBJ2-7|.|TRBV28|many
TGTGCCAGCCGGCAGGACATACACGAGCAGTACTTC
CASRQDIHEQYF
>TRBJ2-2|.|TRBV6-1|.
TGTGCCAGCAGTGCGGTTTCTAGACGCGGGGAGCTGTTTTTT
CASSAVSRRGELFF
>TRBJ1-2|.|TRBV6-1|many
TGTGCCAGCAGTGCCCGGTGGGGGGAATCCTACACCTTC
CASSARWGESYTF
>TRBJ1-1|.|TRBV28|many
TGTGCCAGCAGTCCGACTACTGAAGCTTTCTTT
CASSPTTEAFF
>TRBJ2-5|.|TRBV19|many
TGTGCCAGTAGTAGCGCTAAGGACATCCGCCAAGAGACCCAGTACTTC
CASSSAKDIRQETQYF
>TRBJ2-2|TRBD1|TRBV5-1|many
TGCGCCAGCAGCTTGGGACCGGGACAGAGATACACCGGGGAGCTGTTTTTT
CASSLGPGQRYTGELFF
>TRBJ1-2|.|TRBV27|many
TGTGCCAGCAAGATTACCGGGGGTACTTCTGGCTACACCTTC
CASKITGGTSGYTF
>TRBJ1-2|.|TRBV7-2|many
TGTGCCAGCAGCCTGACCGGGGGTACACCGGGCGGCTACACCTTC
CASSLTGGTPGGYTF
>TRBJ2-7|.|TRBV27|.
TGTGCCAGCAGTCCCGACAGTCCCCGGCCCTTAAAGCAGTACTTC
CASSPDSPRPLKQYF
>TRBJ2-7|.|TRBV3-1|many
TGTGCCAGCAGCCAGGATAACCAGCTCCTTTACGAGCAGTACTTC
CASSQDNQLLYEQYF
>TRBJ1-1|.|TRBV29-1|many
TGCAGCGTCGGTCACCTGAACACTGAAGCTTTCTTT
CSVGHLNTEAFF
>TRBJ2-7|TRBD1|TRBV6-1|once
TGTGCCAGCAAACCCTCCGGGACAGGGGACCGGTACGAGCAGTACTTC
CASKPSGTGDRYEQYF
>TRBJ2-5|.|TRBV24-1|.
TGTGCCACCAGTGATGCCCCTGGGACACGTCACCAAGAGACCCAGTACTTC
CATSDAPGTRHQETQYF
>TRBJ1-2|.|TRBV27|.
TGTGCCAGCAGTGCAATCCAGGGAGCTAACTATGGCTACACCTTC
CASSAIQGANYGYTF
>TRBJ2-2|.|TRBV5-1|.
TGCGCCAGCAGGCCCCCGGGTTTCGCGAACACCGGGGAGCTGTTTTTT
CASRPPGFANTGELFF
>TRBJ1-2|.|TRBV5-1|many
TGCGCCAGCAGCTCCGGGACCGTGTACTATGGCTACACCTTC
CASSSGTVYYGYTF
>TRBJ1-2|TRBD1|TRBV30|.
TGTGCCTGGAGTGACCGGACAGGGACGGTGAACTATGGCTACACCTTC
CAWSDRTGTVNYGYTF
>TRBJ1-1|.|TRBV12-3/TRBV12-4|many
TGTGCCAGCAGTTCAACGGGAATCACTGAAGCTTTCTTT
CASSSTGITEAFF
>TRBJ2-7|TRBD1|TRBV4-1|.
TGCGCCAGCAGCCACCCGGGACAGGGTGTTGAAGAGCAGTACTTC
CASSHPGQGVEEQYF
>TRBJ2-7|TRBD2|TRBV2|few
TGTGCCAGCAGACCCGGGACTAGCGGGAGCTACGAGCAGTACTTC
CASRPGTSGSYEQYF
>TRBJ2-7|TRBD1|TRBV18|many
TGTGCCAGTAGTCCGGGACAGGGAGACGAGCAGTACTTC
CASSPGQGDEQYF
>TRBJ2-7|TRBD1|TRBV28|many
TGTGCCAGCAGTTTATTCAGGGACAGGCCGAACTACGAGCAGTACTTC
CASSLFRDRPNYEQYF
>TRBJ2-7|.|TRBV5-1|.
TGCGCCAGCAGCTTGGAGGCGAACTACGAGCAGTACTTC
CASSLEANYEQYF
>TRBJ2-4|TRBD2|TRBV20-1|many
TGCAGTGCTTCCAGACTAGCGGGGGGAAGGTTAGCCAAAAACATTCAGTACTTC
CSASRLAGGRLAKNIQYF
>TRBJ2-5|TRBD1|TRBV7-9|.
TGTGCCACCCGGGACAGGGCGGAGACCCAGTACTTC
CATRDRAETQYF
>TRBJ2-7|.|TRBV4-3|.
TGCGCCAGCCGTCGGCTGGCTTTGAGCTCCTACGAGCAGTACTTC
CASRRLALSSYEQYF
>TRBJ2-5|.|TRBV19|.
TGTGCCACCCGTAGGGGGGGGGCGGAAGAGACCCAGTACTTC
CATRRGGAEETQYF